This T cell receptor (beta chain) was recovered during a study of blood T cell repertoires in COVID-19. Original handling: Estimation of nucleated cell counts relied on the amplification of reference gene primers. The assay was immunoSEQ multiplex PCR, and TCRdb's table has in-frame clones only and misses some. For V, J and clone size, that table is used; D and trimming come from the DNA. Of around 210,000 clones listed, 84% were seen once; the top ten hold roughly an eighth. The junction had 2 bases not matched to a gene; V was cut back by 2 bases and J by 0 bases. Germline-derived CDR1 and CDR2 are LGHDT and YNNKEL (reference sequence). The length of the CDR3 is 16 residues.

The TCR was taken from a human donor in a cohort sampled during active COVID-19. Material for sequencing was peripheral blood. The chain employs TRBV3-1 (or the pseudogene TRBV3-2) and TRBJ2-7, with 12 nucleotides matching TRBD2. The CDR3 nucleotides read TGTGCCAGCAGCCAACTGACTAGCGGGAGCTCCTACGAGCAGTACTTC. It yields the protein CASSQLTSGSSYEQYF.